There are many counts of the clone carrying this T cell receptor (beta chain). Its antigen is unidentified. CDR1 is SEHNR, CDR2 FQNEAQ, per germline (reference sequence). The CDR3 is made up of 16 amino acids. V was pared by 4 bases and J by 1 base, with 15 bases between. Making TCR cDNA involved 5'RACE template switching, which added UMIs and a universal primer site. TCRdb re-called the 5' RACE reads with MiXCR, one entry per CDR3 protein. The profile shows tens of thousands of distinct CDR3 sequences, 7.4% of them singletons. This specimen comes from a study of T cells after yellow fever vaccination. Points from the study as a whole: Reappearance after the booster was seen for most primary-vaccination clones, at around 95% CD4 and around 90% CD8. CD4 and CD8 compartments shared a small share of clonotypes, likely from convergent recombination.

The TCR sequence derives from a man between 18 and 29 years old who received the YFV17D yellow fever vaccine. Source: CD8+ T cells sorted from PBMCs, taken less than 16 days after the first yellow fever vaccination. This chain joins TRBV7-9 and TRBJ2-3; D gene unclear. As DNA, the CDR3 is TGTGCCAGCAGCTCCGGACGAGAAAAAGGCACAGATACGCAGTATTTT. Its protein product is CASSSGREKGTDTQYF. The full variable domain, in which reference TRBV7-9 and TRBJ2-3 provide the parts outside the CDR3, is DTGVSQNPRHKITKRGQNVTFRCDPISEHNRLYWYRQTLGQGPEFLTYFQNEAQLEKSRLLSDRFSAERPKGSFSTLEIQRTEQGDSAMYLCASSSGREKGTDTQYFGPGTRLTVL.